This T cell receptor beta chain was profiled in a study of CD8 T cells in ankylosing spondylitis. Study-level findings and limits: Reportedly, significant enrichment of disease-linked clones occurred in matched ankylosing spondylitis synovial fluid. What seemed typical of ankylosing spondylitis blood was a TCR beta motif built from several highly homologous variants.

In this sample, this clonotype turned up a few times. The antigen is undetermined. The CDR3 has 12 residues. Deletions cut 2 bases from V and 4 bases from J, with 4 bases between. Quantitative 5'-RACE with molecular barcodes generated TCR beta libraries. In TCRdb, the 5' RACE reads were re-called with MiXCR into one record per CDR3 protein. This table has 250,000 to 300,000 distinct CDR3 sequences, 15% to 20% appearing once. The chain uses TRBV12-3 or TRBV12-4 and TRBJ2-3, with D uncertain. Sequenced input: blood, either unsorted or a sorted T cell fraction (not recorded which). The receptor was isolated from a male donor with ankylosing spondylitis or in good health (not recorded which). The CDR3 nucleotides are TGTGCCAGCAGTTTAATCGCAGATACGCAGTATTTT. As protein: CASSLIADTQYF.